This TCR beta chain stems from a study of Ad26.COV2.S vaccination and SARS-CoV-2 variants. The overall study: Donor got 5x10^10 or 1x10^11 viral particles of Ad26.COV2.S. Overall study findings and caveats: Researchers cautioned that TCR breadth and depth analyses may have underestimated total T cell responses.

Remarks on this clone: Its antigen is unidentified.

Germline V gene data show CDR1 as SGHDT and CDR2 as YYEEEE. The CDR3 has 14 residues. The ends were cut back, 0 bases at V and 3 bases at J, with 9 bases in the middle. Treatment in this sample: about 20 received Ad26.COV2.S at low or high dose, single or two shots; a few received placebo; per-sample allocation not given. Sampling was done on day 63 after the first vaccine or placebo injection. Donation came from an adult in Boston who was aged 18-55 years. An Ad26 vector that expressed Wuhan-strain SARS-CoV-2 spike constituted the vaccine. The table came from immunoSEQ multiplex PCR; TCRdb's copy has only in-frame clones and leaves some out. The sample consists of about 350,000 clones, roughly nine tenths of them appearing once.

The specimen comprised peripheral blood, sampled in a trial of Ad26.COV2.S vaccine versus placebo. The chain employs TRBV5-6 and TRBJ2-5; D possibly corresponds to TRBD2 (5 bases). The origin of this receptor is a person aged 18-60 years who received the Ad26.COV2.S COVID-19 vaccine or a placebo. The CDR3 spells CASSLVTTEETQYF. The CDR3 region has the DNA TGTGCCAGCAGCTTGGTGACTACTGAAGAGACCCAGTACTTC. The entire variable domain, with the rest obtained from reference TRBV5-6 and TRBJ2-5, is as follows: DAGVTQSPTHLIKTRGQQVTLRCSPKSGHDTVSWYQQALGQGPQFIFQYYEEEERQRGNFPDRFSGHQFPNYSSELNVNALLLGDSALYLCASSLVTTEETQYFGPGTRLLVL.